This is a list of T cell receptor beta chains from one sample in a study of T cell repertoires in cytomegalovirus infection. TCRdb reprocessed the reads with MiXCR, giving one entry per CDR3 protein. The table includes 480,000 or so distinct CDR3 sequences, 10% to 12% detected once. Sequencing used PBMCs. These receptors all stem from a human donor in good health (CMV status not recorded). Some clones in this sample may be carry-over from other donors' samples. Both conserved end residues are part of each CDR3. The order of the fields is CDR3 protein, CDR3 DNA, J gene, CDR3 length, clone size, D gene, V gene. The D gene is left open where the match is weak. The size of a clone is reported for some rows only, either as once, few or many, or as a class for expanded clones.

CDR3 protein: CASDLGHRDGYTF; CDR3 DNA: TGTGCCAGTGATCTGGGACACCGAGATGGCTACACCTTC; J gene: TRBJ1-2; CDR3 length: 13; clone size: many; D gene: -; V gene: TRBV19
CDR3 protein: CSARPHRDLTGELFF; CDR3 DNA: TGCAGTGCTAGGCCGCACAGGGATCTAACCGGGGAGCTGTTTTTT; J gene: TRBJ2-2; CDR3 length: 15; clone size: few; D gene: -; V gene: TRBV20-1
CDR3 protein: CASSQFDRVNEQFF; CDR3 DNA: TGTGCCAGCAGCCAATTCGACAGGGTTAATGAGCAGTTCTTC; J gene: TRBJ2-1; CDR3 length: 14; clone size: many; D gene: TRBD1; V gene: TRBV7-7
CDR3 protein: CATWTGELEQYF; CDR3 DNA: TGTGCCACTTGGACAGGTGAGCTCGAGCAGTACTTC; J gene: TRBJ2-7; CDR3 length: 12; clone size: few; D gene: TRBD1; V gene: TRBV2
CDR3 protein: CASSMKQGLDGELFF; CDR3 DNA: TGTGCCAGCAGCATGAAACAGGGGCTTGACGGGGAGCTGTTTTTT; J gene: TRBJ2-2; CDR3 length: 15; clone size: many; D gene: TRBD1; V gene: TRBV7-3
CDR3 protein: CASSSGALTDTQYF; CDR3 DNA: TGTGCCAGCAGTTCAGGGGCACTCACAGATACGCAGTATTTT; J gene: TRBJ2-3; CDR3 length: 14; clone size: few; D gene: -; V gene: TRBV6-1
CDR3 protein: CSARTPEAFF; CDR3 DNA: TGCAGCGCCCGGACGCCTGAAGCTTTCTTT; J gene: TRBJ1-1; CDR3 length: 10; clone size: -; D gene: -; V gene: TRBV29-1
CDR3 protein: CASSQDRTAGTGELFF; CDR3 DNA: TGTGCCAGCAGCCAAGATAGGACAGCTGGGACCGGGGAGCTGTTTTTT; J gene: TRBJ2-2; CDR3 length: 16; clone size: many; D gene: -; V gene: TRBV4-2
CDR3 protein: CASRWNTEAFF; CDR3 DNA: TGTGCCAGTAGGTGGAACACTGAAGCTTTCTTT; J gene: TRBJ1-1; CDR3 length: 11; clone size: few; D gene: -; V gene: TRBV19
CDR3 protein: CASSLGQGYEAFF; CDR3 DNA: TGTGCCAGCAGCTTGGGACAGGGGTATGAAGCTTTCTTT; J gene: TRBJ1-1; CDR3 length: 13; clone size: -; D gene: TRBD1; V gene: TRBV13
CDR3 protein: CSVLAPRGNQPQHF; CDR3 DNA: TGCAGCGTACTGGCCCCGAGGGGCAATCAGCCCCAGCATTTT; J gene: TRBJ1-5; CDR3 length: 14; clone size: -; D gene: -; V gene: TRBV29-1
CDR3 protein: CASSGTSGGQETQYF; CDR3 DNA: TGCGCCAGCAGCGGGACTAGCGGGGGGCAAGAGACCCAGTACTTC; J gene: TRBJ2-5; CDR3 length: 15; clone size: -; D gene: TRBD2; V gene: TRBV5-1
CDR3 protein: CASSLVVAGGRDNEQFF; CDR3 DNA: TGTGCCAGCAGTTTGGTGGTAGCGGGAGGGCGGGACAATGAGCAGTTCTTC; J gene: TRBJ2-1; CDR3 length: 17; clone size: -; D gene: TRBD2; V gene: TRBV28
CDR3 protein: CASSQGGLAFDEQYF; CDR3 DNA: TGTGCCAGCAGCCAAGGGGGACTAGCGTTCGACGAGCAGTACTTC; J gene: TRBJ2-7; CDR3 length: 15; clone size: few; D gene: TRBD2; V gene: TRBV14
CDR3 protein: CASKLAEDQPQHF; CDR3 DNA: TGTGCCAGCAAACTGGCGGAGGATCAGCCCCAGCATTTT; J gene: TRBJ1-5; CDR3 length: 13; clone size: many; D gene: -; V gene: TRBV12-3/TRBV12-4
CDR3 protein: CASSFLAGGPPGANVLTF; CDR3 DNA: TGTGCCAGCAGTTTTCTAGCGGGAGGGCCTCCTGGGGCCAACGTCCTGACTTTC; J gene: TRBJ2-6; CDR3 length: 18; clone size: few; D gene: TRBD2; V gene: TRBV27
CDR3 protein: CASSQRGGETQYF; CDR3 DNA: TGTGCCAGCAGCCAGCGGGGTGGGGAGACCCAGTACTTC; J gene: TRBJ2-5; CDR3 length: 13; clone size: many; D gene: TRBD2; V gene: TRBV7-3
CDR3 protein: CASSPTSGGTNEQFF; CDR3 DNA: TGTGCCAGCAGCCCGACTAGCGGGGGGACCAATGAGCAGTTCTTC; J gene: TRBJ2-1; CDR3 length: 15; clone size: many; D gene: TRBD2; V gene: TRBV11-2
CDR3 protein: CASSPSYTDTQYF; CDR3 DNA: TGTGCCAGCAGTCCCTCTTACACAGATACGCAGTATTTT; J gene: TRBJ2-3; CDR3 length: 13; clone size: many; D gene: -; V gene: TRBV7-3
CDR3 protein: CSARDRREGLETQYF; CDR3 DNA: TGCAGTGCTAGAGATAGGCGGGAGGGCCTGGAGACCCAGTACTTC; J gene: TRBJ2-5; CDR3 length: 15; clone size: few; D gene: TRBD2; V gene: TRBV20-1
CDR3 protein: CASTLGRGDTQYF; CDR3 DNA: TGTGCCAGCACCCTAGGGAGGGGAGATACGCAGTATTTT; J gene: TRBJ2-3; CDR3 length: 13; clone size: many; D gene: TRBD2; V gene: TRBV27
CDR3 protein: CASSLLVGDISSYEQYF; CDR3 DNA: TGTGCCAGCAGTTTATTGGTCGGGGACATAAGCTCCTACGAGCAGTACTTC; J gene: TRBJ2-7; CDR3 length: 17; clone size: -; D gene: -; V gene: TRBV28
CDR3 protein: CSVKTTGNYGYTF; CDR3 DNA: TGCAGCGTTAAAACTACAGGGAACTATGGCTACACCTTC; J gene: TRBJ1-2; CDR3 length: 13; clone size: many; D gene: -; V gene: TRBV29-1
CDR3 protein: CAISESGGAEAFF; CDR3 DNA: TGTGCCATCAGTGAGTCGGGGGGGGCTGAAGCTTTCTTT; J gene: TRBJ1-1; CDR3 length: 13; clone size: many; D gene: -; V gene: TRBV10-3
CDR3 protein: CASSVPIEREGQSHGLIQETQYF; CDR3 DNA: TGTGCCAGCAGCGTTCCGATTGAGCGGGAGGGCCAATCCCACGGCCTAATACAAGAGACCCAGTACTTC; J gene: TRBJ2-5; CDR3 length: 23; clone size: many; D gene: TRBD2; V gene: TRBV28
CDR3 protein: CASLDRNNEKLFF; CDR3 DNA: TGTGCCAGCCTGGACAGGAATAATGAAAAACTGTTTTTT; J gene: TRBJ1-4; CDR3 length: 13; clone size: -; D gene: TRBD1; V gene: TRBV4-2
CDR3 protein: CASSLRRTGYEQYF; CDR3 DNA: TGTGCCAGCAGCTTGAGGCGGACGGGCTACGAGCAGTACTTC; J gene: TRBJ2-7; CDR3 length: 14; clone size: few; D gene: -; V gene: TRBV5-6
CDR3 protein: CASSPGQGIEQYF; CDR3 DNA: TGTGCCAGCAGCCCAGGACAGGGGATAGAGCAGTACTTC; J gene: TRBJ2-7; CDR3 length: 13; clone size: many; D gene: TRBD1; V gene: TRBV7-6
CDR3 protein: CASSPTGSGDGYTF; CDR3 DNA: TGTGCCAGCTCACCAACCGGGTCCGGGGATGGCTACACCTTC; J gene: TRBJ1-2; CDR3 length: 14; clone size: many; D gene: -; V gene: TRBV18
CDR3 protein: CASSDTHMSTDTQYF; CDR3 DNA: TGTGCCAGCAGCGACACCCATATGAGCACAGATACGCAGTATTTT; J gene: TRBJ2-3; CDR3 length: 15; clone size: many; D gene: -; V gene: TRBV27
CDR3 protein: CASSTSGGALETQYF; CDR3 DNA: TGTGCCAGCAGCACTAGCGGGGGGGCGCTGGAGACCCAGTACTTC; J gene: TRBJ2-5; CDR3 length: 15; clone size: many; D gene: TRBD2; V gene: TRBV11-2
CDR3 protein: CASSQGHSPLHF; CDR3 DNA: TGTGCCAGCAGCCAGGGGCACTCACCCCTCCACTTT; J gene: TRBJ1-6; CDR3 length: 12; clone size: -; D gene: -; V gene: TRBV5-5
CDR3 protein: CASTAEGVMLYF; CDR3 DNA: TGTGCCAGCACCGCCGAGGGGGTCATGTTGTATTTT; J gene: TRBJ2-3; CDR3 length: 12; clone size: many; D gene: -; V gene: TRBV12-3/TRBV12-4
CDR3 protein: CSAIRQGGSQETQYF; CDR3 DNA: TGCAGTGCTATCCGACAGGGGGGGAGTCAAGAGACCCAGTACTTC; J gene: TRBJ2-5; CDR3 length: 15; clone size: many; D gene: TRBD1; V gene: TRBV20-1
CDR3 protein: CASSTPRSGTAYNEQFF; CDR3 DNA: TGTGCCAGTAGTACCCCCAGAAGCGGGACAGCCTACAATGAGCAGTTCTTC; J gene: TRBJ2-1; CDR3 length: 17; clone size: many; D gene: -; V gene: TRBV19
CDR3 protein: CASSLRGQGEQYF; CDR3 DNA: TGCGCCAGCAGCTTAAGGGGGCAGGGGGAGCAGTACTTC; J gene: TRBJ2-7; CDR3 length: 13; clone size: many; D gene: TRBD1; V gene: TRBV5-1
CDR3 protein: CASTTPGQGKAFF; CDR3 DNA: TGTGCCAGCACCACTCCGGGACAAGGAAAAGCTTTCTTT; J gene: TRBJ1-1; CDR3 length: 13; clone size: few; D gene: -; V gene: TRBV12-3/TRBV12-4
CDR3 protein: CSARDRELAGEDTQYF; CDR3 DNA: TGCAGTGCTAGAGATCGCGAACTAGCGGGAGAGGATACGCAGTATTTT; J gene: TRBJ2-3; CDR3 length: 16; clone size: many; D gene: TRBD2; V gene: TRBV20-1